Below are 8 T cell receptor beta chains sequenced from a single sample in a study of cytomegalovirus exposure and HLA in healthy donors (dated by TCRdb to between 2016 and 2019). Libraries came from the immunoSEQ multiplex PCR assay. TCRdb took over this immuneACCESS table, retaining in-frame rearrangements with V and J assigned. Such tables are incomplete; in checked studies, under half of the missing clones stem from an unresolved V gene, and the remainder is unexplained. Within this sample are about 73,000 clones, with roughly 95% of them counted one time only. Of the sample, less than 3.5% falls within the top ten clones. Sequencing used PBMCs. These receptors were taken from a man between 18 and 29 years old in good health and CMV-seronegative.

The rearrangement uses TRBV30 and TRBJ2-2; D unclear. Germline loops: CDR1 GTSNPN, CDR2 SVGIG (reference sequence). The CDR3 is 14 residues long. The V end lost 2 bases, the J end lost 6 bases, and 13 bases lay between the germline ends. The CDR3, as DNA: TGTGCCTGGAGTAGGTCTCGGGTCCCCGGGGAGCTGTTTTTT. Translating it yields CAWSRSRVPGELFF.

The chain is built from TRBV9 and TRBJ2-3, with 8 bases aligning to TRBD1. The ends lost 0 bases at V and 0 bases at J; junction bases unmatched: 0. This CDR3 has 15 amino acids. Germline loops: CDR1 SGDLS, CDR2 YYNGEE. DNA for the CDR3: TGTGCCAGCAGCGTAGACAGGGGGAGCACAGATACGCAGTATTTT. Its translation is CASSVDRGSTDTQYF.

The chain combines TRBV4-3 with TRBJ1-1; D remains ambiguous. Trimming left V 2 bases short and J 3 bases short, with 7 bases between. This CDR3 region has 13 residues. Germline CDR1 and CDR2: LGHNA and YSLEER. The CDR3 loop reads CASSQPPHTEAFF. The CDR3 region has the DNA TGCGCCAGCAGCCAACCTCCCCACACTGAAGCTTTCTTT.

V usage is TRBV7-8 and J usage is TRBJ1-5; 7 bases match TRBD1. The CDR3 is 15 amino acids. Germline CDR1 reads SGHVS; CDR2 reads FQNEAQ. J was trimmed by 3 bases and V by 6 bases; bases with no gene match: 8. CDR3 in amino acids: CASSSAGTANQPQHF. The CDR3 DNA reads TGTGCCAGCAGTTCAGCCGGGACAGCCAATCAGCCCCAGCATTTT.

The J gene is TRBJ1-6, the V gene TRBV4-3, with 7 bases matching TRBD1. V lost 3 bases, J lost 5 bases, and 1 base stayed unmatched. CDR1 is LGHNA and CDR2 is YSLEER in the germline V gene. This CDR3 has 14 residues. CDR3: CASSHDRDNSPLHF. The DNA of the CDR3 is TGCGCCAGCAGCCATGACAGGGATAATTCACCCCTCCACTTT.

DNA of the CDR3: TGTGCCAGCAGTGGACAGGTAGATGAAAAACTGTTTTTT. Its translation: CASSGQVDEKLFF. V and J are TRBV28 and TRBJ1-4; 7 bases agree with TRBD1. After removal of 5 bases from V and 6 bases from J, the junction contained 3 bases not matched to a gene. Germline CDR1 reads MDHEN; CDR2 reads SYDVKM. CDR3 length: 13 amino acids.

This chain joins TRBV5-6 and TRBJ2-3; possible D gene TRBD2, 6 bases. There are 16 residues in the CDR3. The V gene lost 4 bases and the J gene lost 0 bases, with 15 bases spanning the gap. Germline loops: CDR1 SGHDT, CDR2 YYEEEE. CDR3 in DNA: TGTGCCAGCAGCCCCCCGCGGGGACTTAGCACAGATACGCAGTATTTT. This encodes CASSPPRGLSTDTQYF.

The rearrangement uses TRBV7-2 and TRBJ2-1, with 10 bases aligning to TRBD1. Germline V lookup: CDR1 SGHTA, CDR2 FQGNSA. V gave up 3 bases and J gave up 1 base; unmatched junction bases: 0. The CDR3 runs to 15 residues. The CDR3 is CASSLGQGSYNEQFF. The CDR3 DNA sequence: TGTGCCAGCAGCTTGGGACAGGGGTCCTACAATGAGCAGTTCTTC.